The following is a T cell receptor beta chain sequence with its context. The antigen is unknown. These data come from a study of CD8 T cells in ankylosing spondylitis. Study-level findings and limits: Blood of patients with ankylosing spondylitis appeared to be characterized by a TCR beta motif of eight highly homologous variants. Relatively rare in peripheral blood, disease-linked clones were also CD8+.

Germline V gene data show CDR1 as MNHEY and CDR2 as SMNVEV (reference sequence). V shed 3 bases and J shed 1 base, with 13 bases lying between them. This CDR3 is 15 amino acids long. TCRdb redid the calling of the 5' RACE reads with MiXCR, one entry per CDR3 protein. This sample yields a few hundred thousand distinct CDR3 sequences, of which 20% to 25% are seen a single time; about 16% belongs to the top ten. This clonotype was sampled from a male donor with ankylosing spondylitis. V usage is TRBV27 and J usage is TRBJ2-7, with D possibly matching TRBD1 (6 bases). The sample comprised blood, either unsorted or a sorted T cell fraction (not recorded which). CDR3 amino acids: CASSFLTGVSYEQYF. The CDR3 region has the DNA TGTGCCAGCAGTTTCTTGACAGGTGTTTCCTACGAGCAGTACTTC.